Below, 25 T cell receptor beta chains from the same sample are listed, as sequenced in a study of human T cells and chemical hapten exposure. The time point: pre-sensitization, week 0. Specified treatment: therapeutic diphenylcyclopropenone sensitization with weekly scalp DPC. Via MiXCR, TCRdb re-called the RACE reads, giving one row per CDR3 protein. This table holds 60,000 to 80,000 distinct CDR3 sequences, roughly 6.7% found once. The material sequenced was whole blood, taken in connection with sensitization to the hapten diphenylcyclopropenone (DPC). The receptors originated from a woman aged 25 to 39 with alopecia areata. Some clones in this sample may be carry-over from other donors' samples.

This clonotype was counted at least ten times. This rearrangement joins TRBV2 to TRBJ2-1; the D is unclear. Germline V gene lookup returns CDR1 SNHLY and CDR2 FYNNEI. The CDR3 totals 12 residues. The V gene lost 1 base and the J gene lost 8 bases, with 6 bases spanning the gap. In DNA, the CDR3 is TGTGCCAGCAGTGAAGTGGGCGATGAGCAGTTCTTC. Translation: CASSEVGDEQFF.

This clonotype was seen a few times. The chain combines TRBV6-5 with TRBJ2-1, with TRBD1 matching 8 bases. V shed 8 bases and J 3 bases; nucleotides not matched to a gene: 12. Germline CDR1 is MNHEY and CDR2 is SVGAGI. The length of the CDR3 is 16 residues. The CDR3 protein is CASSGWRTGIYNEQFF. CDR3 in DNA: TGTGCCAGCTCAGGGTGGAGGACAGGGATCTACAATGAGCAGTTCTTC.

The rearrangement uses TRBV7-9 and TRBJ2-5; 10 bases match TRBD2. The germline V gene encodes CDR1 SEHNR and CDR2 FQNEAQ (reference sequence). Unmatched junction bases numbered 4, after V lost 4 bases and J lost 5 bases. The CDR3 totals 14 residues. The CDR3 reads CASSSGLAPETQYF. The CDR3 nucleotides read TGTGCCAGCAGCTCGGGACTAGCGCCCGAGACCCAGTACTTC.

The table lists this clonotype with many counts. The V call is TRBV28, the J call TRBJ2-7; possibly TRBD1 for D (5 bases). The CDR3 covers 14 residues. Trimming removed 7 bases at V and 1 base at J, with 14 bases between. Germline CDR1 is MDHEN and CDR2 is SYDVKM. The CDR3 loop reads CASTVDISSYEQYF. CDR3 coding DNA: TGTGCCAGCACCGTGGACATCTCATCCTACGAGCAGTACTTC.

The chain combines TRBV7-8 with TRBJ1-5, with 7 bases identical to TRBD1. The CDR3 extends over 18 amino acids. The V and J ends lost 2 bases and 1 base, in that order; junction bases with no gene match: 11. The germline gives CDR1 SGHVS, CDR2 FQNEAQ. CDR3 in amino acids: CASSLYPAEGASNQPQHF. The CDR3 DNA sequence: TGTGCCAGCAGCTTATACCCTGCGGAGGGGGCAAGCAATCAGCCCCAGCATTTT.

This clonotype was detected many times. The V and J genes are TRBV6-1 and TRBJ1-2; D possibly corresponds to TRBD1 (5 bases). Germline V gene lookup returns CDR1 MNHNS and CDR2 SASEGT. Trimming removed 2 bases from V and 4 bases from J, with 14 bases in between. The CDR3 spans 15 residues. The CDR3 loop is CASSEWAGLSYGYTF. The CDR3 nucleotides read TGTGCCAGCAGTGAATGGGCAGGGCTGAGCTATGGCTACACCTTC.

This clonotype showed up many times. The chain uses TRBV29-1 and TRBJ1-1; perhaps TRBD1 as D (6 bases). V lost 6 bases and J lost 4, with 12 bases in between. The length of the CDR3 is 12 residues. The germline gives CDR1 SQVTM, CDR2 ANQGSEA. DNA of the CDR3: TGCAGCGTCGGTGGGGGGCCCACTGAAGCTTTCTTT. Its protein product is CSVGGGPTEAFF.

This clonotype was detected many times. The V and J genes are TRBV30 and TRBJ1-5; no firm D call. The CDR3 has 13 amino acids. The V end lost 3 bases, the J end lost 2 bases, and 8 bases lay between the germline ends. Germline CDR1 is GTSNPN and CDR2 is SVGIG (reference sequence). The CDR3 region has the DNA TGTGCCTGGAGCCGGATTGGCAATCAGCCCCAGCATTTT. Protein product: CAWSRIGNQPQHF.

This clonotype has a count of ten or more. The V and J genes are TRBV20-1 and TRBJ2-1; TRBD1 matches at 10 bases. CDR3 size: 14 residues. Trimming took 6 bases from V and 7 from J; bases not matched to a gene: 9. Germline V gene data show CDR1 as DFQATT and CDR2 as SNEGSKA (reference sequence). The CDR3 region is CSATTGGTGNEQFF. The DNA for the CDR3 is TGCAGTGCCACGACAGGGGGCACTGGGAATGAGCAGTTCTTC.

This clonotype has a count of ten or more. This chain joins TRBV9 and TRBJ2-7; a weak D match, TRBD2 (6 bases). V shed 1 base and J shed 5 bases, with 10 bases lying between them. The length of the CDR3 is 13 residues. Germline V gives CDR1 SGDLS, CDR2 YYNGEE. For the CDR3, the DNA is TGTGCCAGCAGCGTATGGACGGGGGACGAGCAGTACTTC. Translating gives CASSVWTGDEQYF.

The chain uses TRBV5-4 and TRBJ2-5; TRBD1 agrees at 8 bases. CDR3 length equals 15 residues. Trimming cost V 0 bases and J 5 bases; bases outside gene matches: 6. Germline CDR1 and CDR2: SGHNT and YYREEE (reference sequence). As DNA, the CDR3 is TGTGCCAGCAGCTTGGAACAGGGGGGAAGGGAGACCCAGTACTTC. Encoded protein: CASSLEQGGRETQYF.

This sequence joins TRBV11-1 and TRBJ1-1, with D uncertain. The CDR3 is 13 residues long. Germline loops: CDR1 SGHAT, CDR2 FQDESV (reference sequence). Trimming left V 6 bases short and J 0 bases short, with 8 bases between. CDR3 bases: TGTGCCAGCAGGGGGTTCTTGAACACTGAAGCTTTCTTT. Translation: CASRGFLNTEAFF.

This clonotype was seen ten or more times. J is TRBJ2-7 and V is TRBV27, with 12 bases aligning to TRBD2. The CDR3 totals 15 residues. CDR1 and CDR2 from the germline V gene are MNHEY and SMNVEV (reference sequence). Trimming cost V 3 bases and J 3 bases; bases outside gene matches: 3. Written as DNA, the CDR3 is TGTGCCAGCAGTTTGACTAGCGGGGGTATCTACGAGCAGTACTTC. Its protein product is CASSLTSGGIYEQYF.

This clonotype was detected ten times or more. The chain combines TRBV6-1 with TRBJ2-2, with TRBD2 matching over 10 bases. This CDR3 is built from 17 residues. Germline CDR1 MNHNS, CDR2 SASEGT. Trimming cost V 2 bases and J 7 bases; bases outside gene matches: 10. The CDR3 nucleotides are TGTGCCAGCAGTGAATTTGTACTAGCGGGGTCGGGCGGGGAGCTGTTTTTT. Its translation: CASSEFVLAGSGGELFF.

The chain employs TRBV9 and TRBJ2-5; D is uncertain. Germline-derived CDR1 and CDR2 are SGDLS and YYNGEE. This CDR3 contains 13 residues. Between the trimmed V and J ends, which lost 0 bases and 5 bases, there was a span of 8 bases. DNA of the CDR3: TGTGCCAGCAGCGTAGGACTGGGCGAGACCCAGTACTTC. It yields the protein CASSVGLGETQYF.

This clonotype appeared many times. The chain is built from TRBV7-9 and TRBJ2-2; 8 bases map to TRBD1. J lost 4 bases, V lost 2 bases, and 15 bases had no gene match. This CDR3 comprises 19 residues. Germline V gene lookup returns CDR1 SEHNR and CDR2 FQNEAQ (reference sequence). CDR3 sequence: CASSLRSWDRSFSTGELFF. The CDR3 nucleotides read TGTGCCAGCAGCTTACGTTCCTGGGACAGGTCTTTCAGCACCGGGGAGCTGTTTTTT. The full variable domain, rest sourced from reference TRBV7-9 and TRBJ2-2, is DTGVSQNPRHKITKRGQNVTFRCDPISEHNRLYWYRQTLGQGPEFLTYFQNEAQLEKSRLLSDRFSAERPKGSFSTLEIQRTEQGDSAMYLCASSLRSWDRSFSTGELFFGEGSRLTVL.

In this sample, this clonotype turned up many times. This chain links TRBV2 with TRBJ2-7; D may be TRBD1 (6 bases). In germline, CDR1 is SNHLY, CDR2 FYNNEI. Trimming took 8 bases from V and 3 from J, leaving 17 bases between them. The CDR3 sequence is 14 residues long. Here the CDR3 reads CASLWDIGVYEQYF. The DNA for the CDR3 is TGTGCCAGCCTGTGGGACATTGGGGTCTACGAGCAGTACTTC. Complete variable domain (other parts from reference TRBV2 and TRBJ2-7): EPEVTQTPSHQVTQMGQEVILRCVPISNHLYFYWYRQILGQKVEFLVSFYNNEISEKSEIFDDQFSVERPDGSNFTLKIRSTKLEDSAMYFCASLWDIGVYEQYFGPGTRLTVT.

This clonotype was counted ten times or more. The genes are TRBV20-1 and TRBJ1-3, with 7 bases matching TRBD1. Germline CDR1 and CDR2: DFQATT and SNEGSKA (reference sequence). The CDR3 contains 13 residues. J was trimmed by 8 bases and V by 0 bases; bases with no gene match: 4. For the CDR3, the DNA is TGCAGTGCTAGAGATGACAGGGTGCACACCATATATTTT. It codes for CSARDDRVHTIYF.

The genes are TRBV10-1 and TRBJ1-1; the D gene is possibly TRBD1 (5 bases). The V end lost 4 bases, the J end lost 4 bases, and 16 bases lay between the germline ends. CDR1 and CDR2 from the germline V gene are WNHNN and SYGVQD (reference sequence). The CDR3 has 15 residues. CDR3 nucleotides: TGCGCCAGCAGTGGCCCCCCAGGGTCTTTCACTGAAGCTTTCTTT. Translating it yields CASSGPPGSFTEAFF.

This clonotype has ten or more counts. This sequence joins TRBV20-1 and TRBJ2-7; D is undetermined. Trimming took 2 bases from V and 7 from J, leaving 18 bases between them. CDR3 size: 14 residues. The germline CDR1 and CDR2 sequences are DFQATT and SNEGSKA (reference sequence). CDR3: CSARRTDSWREQYF. CDR3 in DNA: TGCAGTGCTAGACGGACGGATTCATGGCGTGAGCAGTACTTC.

This clonotype was seen only a few times. The V call is TRBV20-1, the J call TRBJ1-5; D may be TRBD1 (6 bases). CDR1 is DFQATT and CDR2 is SNEGSKA in the germline V gene (reference sequence). The germline V and J ends were trimmed by 3 bases and 11 bases, with 17 bases remaining between them. The CDR3 extends over 13 amino acids. The CDR3 reads CSASMDPGAAQHF. The CDR3 nucleotides read TGCAGTGCTAGCATGGATCCGGGGGCAGCCCAGCATTTT.

This clonotype was recorded many times. The chain carries TRBV6-5 and TRBJ1-1; D call uncertain. The CDR3 is made up of 15 amino acids. Looked up from germline, CDR1 is MNHEY and CDR2 is SVGAGI. The germline V and J ends were trimmed by 0 bases and 4 bases, with 12 bases remaining between them. CDR3 DNA: TGTGCCAGCAGTTACTCGCGGGTGAGTCGCACTGAAGCTTTCTTT. Its protein product is CASSYSRVSRTEAFF.

This clonotype was seen repeatedly, ten times or more. The chain uses TRBV3-1 and TRBJ1-5; no definite D call. V was clipped by 3 bases and J by 1 base, with 4 bases between them. The CDR3 is 13 amino acids. The germline CDR1 and CDR2 sequences are LGHDT and YNNKEL (reference sequence). The CDR3 DNA sequence: TGTGCCAGCAGCCAGTCAAGCAATCAGCCCCAGCATTTT. Protein sequence: CASSQSSNQPQHF. The full variable domain, completed using reference TRBV3-1 and TRBJ1-5, is DTAVSQTPKYLVTQMGNDKSIKCEQNLGHDTMYWYKQDSKKFLKIMFSYNNKELIINETVPNRFSPKSPDKAHLNLHINSLELGDSAVYFCASSQSSNQPQHFGDGTRLSIL.

V and J are TRBV5-1 and TRBJ1-2; no clear D. The CDR3 is 12 amino acids. CDR1 and CDR2 (germline): SGHRS, YFSETQ. V lost 4 bases and J 1 base, leaving 5 bases between the germline ends. This chain's CDR3 is CASSQRNYGYTF. CDR3 nucleotide sequence: TGCGCCAGCAGCCAACGTAACTATGGCTACACCTTC. The full variable domain, completed using reference TRBV5-1 and TRBJ1-2, is KAGVTQTPRYLIKTRGQQVTLSCSPISGHRSVSWYQQTPGQGLQFLFEYFSETQRNKGNFPGRFSGRQFSNSRSEMNVSTLELGDSALYLCASSQRNYGYTFGSGTRLTVV.

This clonotype has only a few counts. The rearrangement links TRBV7-9 to TRBJ2-3; either TRBD1 or TRBD2 may fit D (6 bases each). The CDR3 has 16 amino acids. V lost 2 bases and J 1 base, leaving 13 bases between the germline ends. Germline assignment: CDR1 SEHNR and CDR2 FQNEAQ (reference sequence). CDR3 in amino acids: CASSLTGARGTDTQYF. CDR3 nucleotides: TGTGCCAGCAGCTTAACGGGGGCCCGAGGCACAGATACGCAGTATTTT.